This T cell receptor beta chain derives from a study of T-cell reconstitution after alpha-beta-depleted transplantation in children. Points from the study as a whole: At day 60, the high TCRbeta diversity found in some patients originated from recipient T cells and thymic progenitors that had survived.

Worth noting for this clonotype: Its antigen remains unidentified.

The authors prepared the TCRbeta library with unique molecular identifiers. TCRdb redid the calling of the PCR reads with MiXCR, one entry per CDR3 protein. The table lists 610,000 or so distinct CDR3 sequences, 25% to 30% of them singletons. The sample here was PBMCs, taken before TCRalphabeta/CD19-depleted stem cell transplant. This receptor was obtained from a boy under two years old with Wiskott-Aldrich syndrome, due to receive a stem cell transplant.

This CDR3 reads CSAASGTSGYNEQFF. DNA for the CDR3: TGCAGTGCTGCATCCGGGACTAGCGGTTACAATGAGCAGTTCTTC. The rearrangement joins TRBV20-1 to TRBJ2-1; 11 bases map to TRBD2. Germline V lookup: CDR1 DFQATT, CDR2 SNEGSKA (reference sequence). CDR3 length equals 15 residues. J lost 4 bases, V lost 5 bases, and 7 bases had no gene match.